Given below is one T cell receptor beta chain in context. What it binds is not known. Compared with germline, one end of the junction differs, possibly owing to a read error. The sample is drawn from a study of post-analysis software for immune sequencing data. Study results and limitations: Five TRBV segments were more frequent in patients than controls; TRBV5-6, TRBV5-1 and TRBV20-1 belonged to this group. The normalized Chao1 diversity of multiple sclerosis patients was significantly lower than that of controls.

cDNA libraries for TCR beta contained unique molecular identifiers. It was from approximately 0.91 to 9.4 million T cells that some 460,000 cDNA molecules came. TCRdb passed the PCR reads through MiXCR, listing each CDR3 protein once. The table lists around 150,000 distinct CDR3 sequences, about 34% of them singletons, with 25% to 35% in the top ten. The CDR3 has 14 residues. In germline, CDR1 is MDHEN, CDR2 SYDVKM. This sequence joins TRBV28 and TRBJ1-5; 7 bases align to TRBD1. The TCR was taken from a girl aged 5 to 17 with multiple sclerosis. The specimen comprised blood, sampled after autologous hematopoietic stem cell transplantation. For the CDR3, the DNA is TGTGCCAGCATTGAGACAGGGCTAAATCGGCCCCAGCATTTT. As protein: CASIETGLNRPQHF.